The entry below gives a single T cell receptor beta chain sequence along with its context. This table comes from immunoSEQ multiplex PCR, and its TCRdb copy is limited to in-frame clones, with some not included. This table has hundreds of thousands of clones, about four fifths appearing once. This entry belongs to a study of blood T cell repertoires in COVID-19. Study-wide context: Samples came from the United States, Italy and Spain, spanning acute and convalescent COVID-19.

The CDR3 runs 13 residues. Trimming cost V 5 bases and J 8 bases; bases outside gene matches: 5. Germline V gene sequence: CDR1 ENHRY, CDR2 SYGVKD. The source material was peripheral blood. V gene TRBV10-3 combines with J gene TRBJ1-4, with 7 bases that match TRBD1. This receptor was obtained from a man at least 80 years old with acute or convalescent COVID-19. The CDR3: CAISQGVGEKLFF. CDR3 in DNA: TGTGCCATCAGTCAGGGGGTAGGGGAAAAACTGTTTTTT.